Presented here are 27 T cell receptor beta chains from one specimen sequenced in a study of vaccination effects on CD4 cells after COVID-19. These receptors have no identified antigens. Culturing for approximately 10 days preceded CD4+ T cell isolation. The person had a PCR-confirmed SARS-CoV-2 infection during March to December 2020. Participants received two doses of either the BNT162b2 or mRNA-1273 vaccine. TCRdb's table, derived via immunoSEQ multiplex PCR, lists solely in-frame clones and lacks some. The sample shows 35,000 to 55,000 clones, around 76% of them seen only once. Source: CD4+ T cells from PBMCs cultured without peptide, taken after COVID-19 vaccination. The receptors stem from a human donor who had a prior SARS-CoV-2 infection.

This chain joins TRBV9 and TRBJ1-2; no clear D gene. This CDR3 is built from 13 residues. V was cut by 3 bases and J by 3 bases, with 9 bases left in between. Germline lookup yields CDR1 SGDLS and CDR2 YYNGEE. This CDR3 reads CASSADVDYGYTF. Here the CDR3 DNA reads TGTGCCAGCAGCGCCGATGTTGACTATGGCTACACCTTC.

The chain recombines TRBV6-2 or TRBV6-3 with TRBJ1-1; no definite D call. The ends were cut back, 5 bases at V and 0 bases at J, with 16 bases in the middle. The CDR3 length is 16 residues. Looked up from germline, CDR1 is MNHEY and CDR2 is SVGEGT. CDR3 residues: CASSHLLGRLNTEAFF. The CDR3 bases are TGTGCCAGCAGTCACCTTCTCGGTCGGCTGAACACTGAAGCTTTCTTT.

The J gene is TRBJ1-2, the V gene TRBV7-8; the D gene is possibly TRBD1 (5 bases). The CDR3 has 12 amino acids. The ends were cut back, 5 bases at V and 4 bases at J, with 8 bases in the middle. Germline loops: CDR1 SGHVS, CDR2 FQNEAQ. This chain's CDR3 is CASSQGLYGYTF. The CDR3 bases are TGTGCCAGCAGCCAGGGTCTCTATGGCTACACCTTC.

This clone appeared a few times. The chain combines TRBV4-3 with TRBJ2-7, with D perhaps TRBD1 (6 bases). This CDR3 is built from 16 residues. In germline, CDR1 is LGHNA, CDR2 YSLEER. V was cut by 0 bases and J by 1 base, with 13 bases left in between. The CDR3 DNA reads TGCGCCAGCAGCCAAGATCTCGGAAGGGGGTCCTACGAGCAGTACTTC. Encoded protein: CASSQDLGRGSYEQYF.

The rearrangement joins TRBV29-1 to TRBJ2-5; D ambiguous. This CDR3 is built from 13 residues. Germline loops: CDR1 SQVTM, CDR2 ANQGSEA. Trimming removed 4 bases at V and 4 bases at J, with 13 bases between. The CDR3 reads CSVGQQTGETQYF. Here the CDR3 DNA reads TGCAGCGTTGGGCAACAGACTGGAGAGACCCAGTACTTC.

This chain connects TRBV5-1 to TRBJ2-3, with D maybe TRBD2 (6 bases). Trimming took 0 bases from V and 6 from J, leaving 14 bases between them. This CDR3 is built from 15 residues. Germline values: CDR1 SGHRS, CDR2 YFSETQ. The CDR3 DNA follows: TGCGCCAGCAGCTTGGGGGGACTTTCGCACGATACGCAGTATTTT. Its translation: CASSLGGLSHDTQYF.

The V call is TRBV2, the J call TRBJ2-3; D is unresolved. The length of the CDR3 is 13 residues. In germline, CDR1 is SNHLY, CDR2 FYNNEI. V was trimmed by 1 base and J by 2 bases, leaving 4 bases between them. For the CDR3, the DNA is TGTGCCAGCAGTGAAGACTTCACAGATACGCAGTATTTT. Amino acid sequence: CASSEDFTDTQYF.

The chain recombines TRBV11-3 with TRBJ2-3, with D hard to call. The CDR3 extends over 14 amino acids. The germline V gene has CDR1 SGHNT and CDR2 YENEEA. V lost 4 bases and J 0 bases, leaving 8 bases between the germline ends. The CDR3 loop reads CASSSKASTDTQYF. In nucleotides, the CDR3 is TGTGCCAGCAGCTCAAAGGCAAGCACAGATACGCAGTATTTT.

The rearrangement uses TRBV11-2 and TRBJ2-1; D not resolved. Germline V gene lookup returns CDR1 SGHAT and CDR2 FQNNGV. The CDR3 spans 13 residues. Deletions cut 1 base from V and 5 bases from J, with 6 bases between. The CDR3, as DNA: TGTGCCAGCAGCTTAGGACTCAACAATGAGCAGTTCTTC. Translating it yields CASSLGLNNEQFF.

The CDR3 loop reads CASSSPGQPYHEQYF. For the CDR3, the DNA is TGTGCCAGCAGCTCCCCGGGCCAACCATATCACGAGCAGTACTTC. The V call is TRBV5-5, the J call TRBJ2-7; D call uncertain. From germline, CDR1 is SGHKS and CDR2 YYEKEE (reference sequence). The CDR3 covers 15 residues. V lost 3 bases and J 5 bases, leaving 18 bases between the germline ends.

This chain uses TRBV7-2 with TRBJ1-1; D gene unclear. The length of the CDR3 is 14 residues. Germline CDR1 and CDR2: SGHTA and FQGNSA. Trimming shortened V by 5 bases and J by 1 base, and 11 bases separated the two germline ends. CDR3 DNA sequence: TGTGCCAGCAGCCCCAGCCAACAGAACACTGAAGCTTTCTTT. Encoded protein: CASSPSQQNTEAFF.

The CDR3 DNA follows: TGTGCCTGGAGTGACCCATCGGTAGCCTATCCTCCTGGGGCCAACGTCCTGACTTTC. As protein: CAWSDPSVAYPPGANVLTF. The chain couples TRBV30 to TRBJ2-6; D gene unclear. The germline V gene encodes CDR1 GTSNPN and CDR2 SVGIG (reference sequence). Trimming shortened V by 1 base and J by 2 bases, and 21 bases separated the two germline ends. There are 19 residues in the CDR3.

The gene calls are TRBV4-3 and TRBJ1-6; TRBD1 agrees at 10 bases. The trim removed 2 bases at V and 6 bases at J, leaving 7 bases unmatched. CDR3 size: 17 residues. From germline, CDR1 is LGHNA and CDR2 YSLEER. The CDR3 DNA is TGCGCCAGCAGCCAAAGCCCCGACAGGGGGCCTAATTCACCCCTCCACTTT. This encodes CASSQSPDRGPNSPLHF.

The rearrangement links TRBV6-5 to TRBJ1-2, with 10 bases aligning to TRBD1. With V trimmed by 7 bases and J by 10 bases, 9 bases remained unmatched. Germline V lookup: CDR1 MNHEY, CDR2 SVGAGI. The CDR3 has 13 amino acids. CDR3 in amino acids: CASKQTGGADYTF. DNA of the CDR3: TGTGCCAGCAAACAGACAGGGGGCGCAGACTACACCTTC.

This chain joins TRBV9 and TRBJ2-2, with D possibly being TRBD1 (5 bases). From germline, CDR1 is SGDLS and CDR2 YYNGEE. This CDR3 contains 15 residues. Trimming pared 4 bases from V and 1 base from J, leaving 11 bases between. The CDR3 DNA is TGTGCCAGCAGCTGGGGCCAGGTGAACACCGGGGAGCTGTTTTTT. This gives the protein CASSWGQVNTGELFF. The complete variable domain, with remaining parts taken from reference TRBV9 and TRBJ2-2, reads DSGVTQTPKHLITATGQRVTLRCSPRSGDLSVYWYQQSLDQGLQFLIQYYNGEERAKGNILERFSAQQFPDLHSELNLSSLELGDSALYFCASSWGQVNTGELFFGEGSRLTVL.

The J gene is TRBJ1-2, the V gene TRBV15, with D possibly being TRBD1 (5 bases). V was trimmed by 0 bases and J by 7 bases, leaving 18 bases between them. The length of the CDR3 is 16 residues. In germline, CDR1 is LNHNV, CDR2 YYDKDF (reference sequence). CDR3 protein: CATSRDRGASGSGYTF. DNA of the CDR3: TGTGCCACCAGCAGAGACCGAGGGGCCTCGGGGTCTGGCTACACCTTC.

The chain joins TRBV6-5 to TRBJ2-7, with TRBD2 matching 7 bases. CDR3 length: 15 residues. Trimming cost V 2 bases and J 2 bases; bases outside gene matches: 6. CDR1 is MNHEY, CDR2 SVGAGI, per germline. The CDR3 region is CASSYRWGGAYEQYF. The CDR3 region has the DNA TGTGCCAGCAGTTACCGGTGGGGGGGGGCCTACGAGCAGTACTTC.

The gene calls are TRBV7-9 and TRBJ2-1; no clear D gene. Germline-derived CDR1 and CDR2 are SEHNR and FQNEAQ (reference sequence). CDR3 length equals 16 residues. V was shortened by 6 bases and J by 7 bases, with 22 bases between the two germline ends. In DNA, the CDR3 is TGTGCCAGCAGTTACGCCCGTAGCAGGTTAAGAAATGAGCAGTTCTTC. Its protein product is CASSYARSRLRNEQFF.

The chain employs TRBV3-1 (or the pseudogene TRBV3-2) and TRBJ2-2; 7 nucleotides line up with TRBD1. Germline loops: CDR1 LGHDT, CDR2 YNNKEL (reference sequence). The J segment lost 0 bases and the V segment lost 4 bases, leaving 5 bases of the junction unmatched. The CDR3 extends over 16 amino acids. The CDR3 DNA is TGTGCCAGCAGCCCAGGGGACAGTTCGAACACCGGGGAGCTGTTTTTT. Translating it yields CASSPGDSSNTGELFF.

The genes are TRBV6-6 and TRBJ2-3; D is unresolved. The germline V gene has CDR1 MNHNY and CDR2 SVGAGI (reference sequence). V lost 2 bases to trimming and J lost 0 bases, with 9 bases between them. This CDR3 has 15 amino acids. The CDR3 DNA is TGTGCCAGCAGTTACCAATACCGTAGCACAGATACGCAGTATTTT. As protein: CASSYQYRSTDTQYF.

DNA of the CDR3: TGTGCCAGCAGTGAATGGGCCGGCGCTCCGAATTCACCCCTCCACTTT. Protein: CASSEWAGAPNSPLHF. The rearrangement joins TRBV2 to TRBJ1-6; no clear D. The germline V gene encodes CDR1 SNHLY and CDR2 FYNNEI. With 2 bases removed from V and 7 bases from J, the gap between germline ends came to 15 bases. The CDR3 runs to 16 residues. Using reference TRBV2 and TRBJ1-6 for the parts outside the CDR3, the full variable domain is EPEVTQTPSHQVTQMGQEVILRCVPISNHLYFYWYRQILGQKVEFLVSFYNNEISEKSEIFDDQFSVERPDGSNFTLKIRSTKLEDSAMYFCASSEWAGAPNSPLHFGNGTRLTVT.

The genes are TRBV7-9 and TRBJ1-4; D remains unclear. CDR1 is SEHNR, CDR2 FQNEAQ, per germline (reference sequence). V was shortened by 1 base and J by 7 bases, with 13 bases between the two germline ends. The CDR3 has 15 residues. CDR3 in amino acids: CASSLGRDQGEKLFF. CDR3 DNA: TGTGCCAGCAGCTTAGGGAGGGATCAAGGTGAAAAACTGTTTTTT.

This clone is judged medium-sized. This chain connects TRBV5-3 to TRBJ2-7, with D perhaps matching TRBD1 (6 bases). TRBV5-3 carries the ORF label, with uncertain function. The V and J ends lost 2 bases and 6 bases respectively, with 15 bases between them. The CDR3 has 14 residues. CDR3 DNA: TGTGCCAGAAGCTTATGGACCCAGGGGCCCGAGCAGTACTTC. As protein: CARSLWTQGPEQYF.

The CDR3 loop reads CASSLFGGGGTDTQYF. For the CDR3, the DNA is TGTGCCAGCAGCTTGTTTGGCGGGGGGGGTACAGATACGCAGTATTTT. The rearrangement joins TRBV5-4 to TRBJ2-3; 9 nucleotides match TRBD2. Germline lookup yields CDR1 SGHNT and CDR2 YYREEE (reference sequence). J was trimmed by 3 bases and V by 1 base; bases with no gene match: 6. CDR3 length: 16 residues.

This rearrangement joins TRBV5-1 to TRBJ1-5, with D maybe TRBD1 (5 bases). Germline values: CDR1 SGHRS, CDR2 YFSETQ. The V end was cut by 7 bases, the J end by 8 bases, with 22 bases between. This CDR3 is built from 15 residues. Here the CDR3 DNA reads TGCGCCAGCGCCAGGACCGGGACGCCGGAGGAGCCCCAGCATTTT. Translating gives CASARTGTPEEPQHF.

The chain carries TRBV11-2 and TRBJ2-1, with TRBD2 matching over 7 bases. The V gene's germline CDR1 is SGHAT and CDR2 FQNNGV. Germline trimming cut 7 bases from V and 10 bases from J; bases unmatched to any gene: 10. CDR3 length: 13 amino acids. The CDR3 coding sequence is TGTGCCAGCAACAAGCCGGGACTAAGGGAGCAGTTCTTC. Translating it yields CASNKPGLREQFF.

The chain joins TRBV9 to TRBJ2-3; D is unresolved. Trimming pared 0 bases from V and 2 bases from J, leaving 10 bases between. CDR3 length: 15 amino acids. Germline V CDR1 and CDR2: SGDLS, YYNGEE. CDR3 residues: CASSVAAGYTDTQYF. The CDR3 nucleotides are TGTGCCAGCAGCGTAGCAGCCGGGTACACAGATACGCAGTATTTT.